The 5 T cell receptor beta chains listed next were all sequenced from one sample in a study of cytomegalovirus exposure and HLA in healthy donors. Primers: 60 Vbeta forward and 13 Jbeta reverse. Some clones are missing from TCRdb's copy, which holds only in-frame ones; the method was immunoSEQ multiplex PCR. The sample holds about 130,000 clones, around 78% seen once. Input material: PBMCs. The receptors originated from a middle-aged man in good health and CMV-seronegative.

This chain connects TRBV11-2 to TRBJ2-5, with TRBD2 matching 7 bases. From germline, CDR1 is SGHAT and CDR2 FQNNGV. The CDR3 sequence is 14 residues long. V lost 5 bases to trimming and J lost 5 bases; unmatched junction nucleotides: 8. As DNA, the CDR3 is TGTGCCAGCAGCAGAGACGGGGGGTGGGAGACCCAGTACTTC. It codes for CASSRDGGWETQYF.

This chain links TRBV25-1 with TRBJ2-7, with TRBD2 matching 7 bases. The V segment lost 1 base and the J segment 7 bases; nucleotides outside the gene matches: 7. The CDR3 extends over 14 amino acids. CDR1 MGHDK and CDR2 SYGVNS come from the germline V gene. This CDR3 is CASSEFWVGGEQYF. CDR3 bases: TGTGCCAGCAGTGAATTTTGGGTGGGGGGGGAGCAGTACTTC.

The rearrangement joins TRBV28 to TRBJ2-5, with D hard to call. The CDR3 runs 13 residues. CDR1 and CDR2 (germline): MDHEN, SYDVKM. V was clipped by 2 bases and J by 7 bases, with 11 bases between them. CDR3 sequence reads: CASSLMRIGTQYF. CDR3 coding DNA: TGTGCCAGCAGTTTAATGAGGATAGGGACCCAGTACTTC.

The chain carries TRBV7-9 and TRBJ2-1, with 7 bases matching TRBD1. V lost 5 bases, J lost 6 bases, and 13 bases stayed unmatched. This CDR3 has 16 amino acids. Looked up from germline, CDR1 is SEHNR and CDR2 is FQNEAQ (reference sequence). The CDR3 protein is CASSTLGRGRSNEQFF. In DNA, the CDR3 is TGTGCCAGCAGCACCCTCGGAAGGGGGCGTAGCAATGAGCAGTTCTTC.

This chain connects TRBV4-1 to TRBJ2-5; 7 bases agree with TRBD1. CDR3 length equals 14 residues. V was pared by 3 bases and J by 6 bases, with 7 bases of the junction left unmatched. The V gene's germline CDR1 is MGHRA and CDR2 YSYEKL. This CDR3 is CASSQLQGMQTQYF. The CDR3, as DNA: TGCGCCAGCAGCCAGCTACAGGGGATGCAGACCCAGTACTTC.